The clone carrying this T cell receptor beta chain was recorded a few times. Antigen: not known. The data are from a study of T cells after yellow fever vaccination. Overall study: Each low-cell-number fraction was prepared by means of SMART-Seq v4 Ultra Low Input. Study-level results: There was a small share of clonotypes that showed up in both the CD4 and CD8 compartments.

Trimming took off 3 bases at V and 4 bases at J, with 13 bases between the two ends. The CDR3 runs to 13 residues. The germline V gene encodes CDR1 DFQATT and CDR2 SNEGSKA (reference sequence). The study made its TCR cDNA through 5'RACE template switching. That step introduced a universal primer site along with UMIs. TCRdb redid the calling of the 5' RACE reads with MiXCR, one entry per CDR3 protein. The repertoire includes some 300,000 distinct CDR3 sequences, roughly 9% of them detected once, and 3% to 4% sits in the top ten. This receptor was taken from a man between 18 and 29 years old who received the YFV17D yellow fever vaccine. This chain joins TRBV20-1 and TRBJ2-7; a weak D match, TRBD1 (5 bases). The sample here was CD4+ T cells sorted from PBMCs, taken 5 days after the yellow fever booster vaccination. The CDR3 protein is CSASHAGIYEQYF. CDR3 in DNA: TGCAGTGCTAGCCATGCAGGGATTTACGAGCAGTACTTC.